These T cell receptor beta chains were read from a single sample in a study of blood T cell repertoires in COVID-19. Measured with immunoSEQ multiplex PCR; TCRdb has only the in-frame clones, and not every one. The sample has some 250,000 clones, more than 80% seen once. The sample consisted of peripheral blood. The receptors shown here come from a woman older than 75 with COVID-19, enrolled during active disease. Both conserved end residues are part of each CDR3. D genes are given only for firm matches. Size is stated for part of the rows, as once, few or many counts, or as a class when the clone is expanded.

- | - | TRBJ2-4 | TRBV30 | CAWQEGRLAKNIQYF | TGTGCCTGGCAGGAGGGAAGACTAGCCAAAAACATTCAGTACTTC
TRBD1 | few | TRBJ1-5 | TRBV27 | CASSLGTGVRNQPQHF | TGTGCCAGCAGTTTAGGAACAGGGGTAAGGAATCAGCCCCAGCATTTT
TRBD1 | - | TRBJ1-5 | TRBV5-1 | CASSPTGGSNQPQHF | TGCGCCAGCAGCCCCACAGGGGGGAGCAATCAGCCCCAGCATTTT
TRBD2 | - | TRBJ2-7 | TRBV5-8 | CASSLGTSGARSYEQYF | TGTGCCAGCAGCCTCGGGACTAGCGGGGCTCGAAGCTACGAGCAGTACTTC
TRBD2 | - | TRBJ2-7 | TRBV10-3 | CAIGLSGSGYEQYF | TGTGCCATCGGGCTTAGCGGGAGCGGATACGAGCAGTACTTC
TRBD1 | - | TRBJ1-1 | TRBV9 | CASSGRDRADPNTEAFF | TGTGCCAGCAGCGGGCGGGACAGGGCAGACCCGAACACTGAAGCTTTCTTT
TRBD1 | - | TRBJ1-1 | TRBV18 | CASSPGQARTEAFF | TGTGCCAGCTCACCTGGACAGGCCCGCACTGAAGCTTTCTTT
TRBD2 | - | TRBJ2-1 | TRBV5-1 | CASTPSGSYYNEQFF | TGCGCCAGCACCCCAAGCGGGAGCTACTACAATGAGCAGTTCTTC
TRBD1 | - | TRBJ1-6 | TRBV6-5 | CASSLGQGNNSPLHF | TGTGCCAGCAGTTTGGGACAGGGAAACAATTCACCCCTCCACTTT
- | - | TRBJ2-1 | TRBV10-3 | CAISEQGGPLNEQFF | TGTGCCATCAGTGAGCAGGGGGGCCCCCTAAATGAGCAGTTCTTC
- | - | TRBJ1-1 | TRBV18 | CASSPRTGQNTEAFF | TGTGCCAGCTCACCAAGGACCGGACAGAACACTGAAGCTTTCTTT
- | - | TRBJ1-1 | TRBV7-2 | CASSLVGRSNTEAFF | TGTGCCAGCAGCTTAGTGGGCCGTTCGAACACTGAAGCTTTCTTT
- | - | TRBJ1-4 | TRBV2 | CASAQGLREKLFF | TGTGCCAGCGCTCAGGGGCTGAGGGAAAAACTGTTTTTT
TRBD1 | - | TRBJ2-1 | TRBV19 | CASRAGTANNEQFF | TGTGCCAGTCGTGCCGGGACAGCTAACAATGAGCAGTTCTTC
TRBD1 | - | TRBJ1-2 | TRBV30 | CAWANEGAAPGYTF | TGTGCCTGGGCGAATGAGGGGGCCGCGCCCGGCTACACCTTC
TRBD1 | - | TRBJ1-1 | TRBV5-1 | CASSLFGTGGGRNTEAFF | TGCGCCAGCAGCTTGTTTGGGACAGGGGGCGGTCGAAACACTGAAGCTTTCTTT
- | - | TRBJ2-2 | TRBV5-1 | CASSLASGTGELFF | TGCGCCAGCAGCTTGGCCTCGGGGACCGGGGAGCTGTTTTTT
TRBD1 | - | TRBJ1-1 | TRBV19 | CASSPTGGMNTEAFF | TGTGCCAGTAGTCCGACAGGGGGGATGAACACTGAAGCTTTCTTT
- | - | TRBJ1-3 | TRBV5-1 | CASSPLWEGPSGGNTIYF | TGCGCCAGCAGCCCCCTTTGGGAGGGCCCTTCGGGTGGAAACACCATATATTTT
TRBD1 | - | TRBJ1-2 | TRBV15 | CATSRDLDRASYGYTF | TGTGCCACCAGCAGAGATCTGGACAGGGCGAGCTATGGCTACACCTTC
TRBD1 | - | TRBJ1-2 | TRBV29-1 | CSTATGGYGYTF | TGCAGCACCGCGACAGGGGGGTATGGCTACACCTTC
- | once | TRBJ2-3 | TRBV5-1 | CASSLQGSTDTQYF | TGCGCCAGCAGCTTGCAGGGAAGCACAGATACGCAGTATTTT
- | - | TRBJ2-7 | TRBV5-1 | CASSLALAVANEQYF | TGCGCCAGCAGCTTGGCGTTAGCAGTCGCCAACGAGCAGTACTTC
- | - | TRBJ2-3 | TRBV7-3 | CASSPSRSTDTQYF | TGTGCCAGCAGCCCTAGCAGGAGCACAGATACGCAGTATTTT
- | - | TRBJ1-2 | TRBV6-6 | CASSHKAGYGYTF | TGTGCCAGCAGTCATAAGGCGGGCTATGGCTACACCTTC
- | - | TRBJ1-4 | TRBV30 | CAWSEGVKEKLFF | TGTGCCTGGAGCGAGGGGGTAAAGGAAAAACTGTTTTTT
- | - | TRBJ1-5 | TRBV30 | CAWSQARANQPQHF | TGTGCCTGGAGTCAGGCCAGGGCCAATCAGCCCCAGCATTTT
TRBD1 | few | TRBJ1-4 | TRBV7-9 | CASSLRGRGNEKLFF | TGTGCCAGCAGCTTGAGGGGGCGGGGTAATGAAAAACTGTTTTTT
- | - | TRBJ1-2 | TRBV4-1 | CASSPVGGEANYGYTF | TGCGCCAGCAGCCCGGTGGGGGGAGAAGCTAACTATGGCTACACCTTC
- | once | TRBJ2-7 | TRBV19 | CASSPRQTLTYEQYF | TGTGCCAGTAGCCCTAGACAGACGCTTACCTACGAGCAGTACTTC
TRBD2 | - | TRBJ2-7 | TRBV9 | CASSVGIAGTYEQYF | TGTGCCAGCAGCGTAGGAATAGCGGGGACCTACGAGCAGTACTTC
TRBD2 | - | TRBJ2-1 | TRBV7-9 | CASSLRVSGGNNEQFF | TGTGCCAGCAGCTTAAGGGTTAGCGGGGGCAACAATGAGCAGTTCTTC
- | - | TRBJ1-2 | TRBV7-2 | CASSLNVGDGYTF | TGTGCCAGCAGCTTAAATGTCGGGGATGGCTACACCTTC
TRBD1 | - | TRBJ1-2 | TRBV7-9 | CAGQGAQGYTF | TGTGCCGGACAGGGGGCGCAGGGCTACACCTTC
TRBD1 | - | TRBJ2-5 | TRBV18 | CASSPGQVQETQYF | TGTGCCAGCTCACCGGGACAGGTTCAAGAGACCCAGTACTTC
- | - | TRBJ1-1 | TRBV12-5 | CASVLQGNTEAFF | TGTGCTAGTGTTCTACAGGGGAACACTGAAGCTTTCTTT
TRBD1 | - | TRBJ1-2 | TRBV19 | CASTNRQGLGGYTF | TGTGCCAGTACCAACCGACAGGGCTTGGGTGGCTACACCTTC
- | - | TRBJ2-2 | TRBV3-1/TRBV3-2 | CASSQGGVTGELFF | TGTGCCAGCAGCCAAGGGGGGGTCACCGGGGAGCTGTTTTTT
- | - | TRBJ2-7 | TRBV13 | CASSSPRGEQYF | TGTGCCAGCAGTTCCCCCCGGGGGGAGCAGTACTTC
TRBD1 | once | TRBJ1-3 | TRBV2 | CASKRQGGNTIYF | TGTGCCAGCAAACGACAGGGGGGAAACACCATATATTTT
- | - | TRBJ2-6 | TRBV19 | CARGHSGTGVGANVLTF | TGTGCCAGGGGACACAGCGGTACCGGGGTAGGGGCCAACGTCCTGACTTTC
TRBD1 | - | TRBJ2-7 | TRBV4-3 | CASSKVRGQESSYEQYF | TGCGCCAGCTCGAAAGTGCGCGGACAGGAAAGCTCCTACGAGCAGTACTTC
- | - | TRBJ1-2 | TRBV4-1 | CASSQVHSGRPYGYTF | TGCGCCAGCAGCCAAGTCCATTCAGGCAGGCCTTATGGCTACACCTTC
TRBD2 | - | TRBJ2-5 | TRBV9 | CASSVVAGQGETQYF | TGTGCCAGCAGCGTAGTAGCGGGACAAGGAGAGACCCAGTACTTC
TRBD1 | - | TRBJ2-5 | TRBV5-1 | CASSISGTGFQETQYF | TGCGCCAGCAGCATCTCCGGGACAGGATTCCAAGAGACCCAGTACTTC
- | few | TRBJ1-5 | TRBV6-6 | CAGGSASNQPQHF | TGTGCCGGCGGAAGCGCGTCCAATCAGCCCCAGCATTTT
- | few | TRBJ1-2 | TRBV11-1 | CASSLGVTGRHYTF | TGTGCCAGCAGCTTAGGGGTAACAGGACGTCATTACACCTTC
- | - | TRBJ2-7 | TRBV5-1 | CASSASTYEQYF | TGCGCCAGCAGCGCCTCTACCTACGAGCAGTACTTC
- | - | TRBJ1-2 | TRBV7-9 | CASSPSGAGVDYGYTF | TGTGCCAGCAGCCCTAGTGGGGCAGGGGTTGACTATGGCTACACCTTC
- | few | TRBJ2-5 | TRBV7-7 | CASSSTPLETQYF | TGTGCTAGCAGCTCAACTCCTCTGGAGACCCAGTACTTC
TRBD1 | - | TRBJ1-5 | TRBV7-2 | CASSIWTGAGQPQHF | TGTGCCAGCAGCATATGGACAGGGGCCGGGCAGCCCCAGCATTTT